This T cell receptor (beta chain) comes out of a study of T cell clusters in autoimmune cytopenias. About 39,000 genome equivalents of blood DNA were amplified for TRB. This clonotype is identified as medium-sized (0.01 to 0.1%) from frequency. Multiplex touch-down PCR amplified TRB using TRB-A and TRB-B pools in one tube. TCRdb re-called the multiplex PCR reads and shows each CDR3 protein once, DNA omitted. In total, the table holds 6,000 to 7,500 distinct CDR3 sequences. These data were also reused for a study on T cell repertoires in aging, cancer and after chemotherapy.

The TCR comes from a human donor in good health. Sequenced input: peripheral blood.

The CDR3 spells CASSLGLAEYNEQFF. This chain connects TRBV11-2 to TRBJ2-1. Germline V gene lookup returns CDR1 SGHAT and CDR2 FQNNGV. The CDR3 spans 15 residues.